These 17 T cell receptor beta chains were all obtained from the same sample, sequenced in a study of cytomegalovirus exposure and HLA in healthy donors. Primers: 60 Vbeta forward and 13 Jbeta reverse. Sequencing used immunoSEQ multiplex PCR; TCRdb keeps in-frame clones, though not all of them. The sample lists some 110,000 clones; roughly 80% were seen once. The sequencing sample was made of PBMCs. These receptors were taken from a man between 60 and 70 years old in good health and CMV-seronegative.

The genes are TRBV28 and TRBJ1-3; D call uncertain. CDR1 MDHEN and CDR2 SYDVKM come from the germline V gene. The V end lost 5 bases, the J end lost 4 bases, and 15 bases lay between the germline ends. This CDR3 is 15 amino acids long. The CDR3: CASSGTSAGGNTIYF. CDR3 DNA: TGTGCCAGCAGTGGAACCTCGGCGGGCGGAAACACCATATATTTT.

The rearrangement joins TRBV5-1 to TRBJ2-1; 9 positions match TRBD2. Germline-derived CDR1 and CDR2 are SGHRS and YFSETQ. This CDR3 spans 15 amino acids. Trimming removed 3 bases from V and 4 bases from J; junction bases left unmatched: 5. This CDR3 is CASSSLAGDYNEQFF. The CDR3, as DNA: TGCGCCAGCAGCTCATTAGCGGGGGATTACAATGAGCAGTTCTTC. Variable domain in full (rest from reference TRBV5-1 and TRBJ2-1): KAGVTQTPRYLIKTRGQQVTLSCSPISGHRSVSWYQQTPGQGLQFLFEYFSETQRNKGNFPGRFSGRQFSNSRSEMNVSTLELGDSALYLCASSSLAGDYNEQFFGPGTRLTVL.

V is TRBV11-2 and J is TRBJ2-1; 9 bases are shared with TRBD2. This CDR3 region has 15 residues. Trimming cost V 5 bases and J 4 bases; bases outside gene matches: 6. The germline V gene has CDR1 SGHAT and CDR2 FQNNGV. CDR3 DNA: TGTGCCAGCAGCCCGAGTAGCGGGGGATACAATGAGCAGTTCTTC. Translated: CASSPSSGGYNEQFF.

This clone was seen once. A much larger clonotype is one base distant, so this may be a read error. The chain couples TRBV4-2 to TRBJ1-1; D unclear. V lost 4 bases to trimming and J lost 4 bases, with 7 bases between them. This CDR3 has 12 amino acids. From germline, CDR1 is LGHNA and CDR2 YNFKEQ. This chain's CDR3 is CASSRGSTEAFF. CDR3 nucleotides: TGTGCCAGCAGCCGCGGGAGCACTGAAGCTTTCTTT.

Written as DNA, the CDR3 is TGTGCCAGTAGTATAGAATACGGCAGGGGCGAGCAGTACGTC. It translates to CASSIEYGRGEQYV. V and J are TRBV19 and TRBJ2-7; D is perhaps TRBD1 (6 bases). The CDR3 loop spans 14 amino acids. Germline CDR1 is LNHDA and CDR2 is SQIVND (reference sequence). Trimming took 0 bases from V and 6 from J, leaving 12 bases between them.

This clone has only a few counts. The chain employs TRBV6-5 and TRBJ1-6; TRBD1 matches 10 bases. Trimming took 5 bases from V and 8 from J; bases not matched to a gene: 3. Germline CDR1 is MNHEY and CDR2 is SVGAGI. This CDR3 has 14 residues. The CDR3 DNA reads TGTGCCAGCAGTACCGGGACAGGGGATTCACCCCTCCACTTT. This translates into CASSTGTGDSPLHF.

The genes are TRBV5-1 and TRBJ2-7; perhaps TRBD2 as D (5 bases). Germline loops: CDR1 SGHRS, CDR2 YFSETQ. The CDR3 is 16 amino acids. V was pared by 0 bases and J by 0 bases, with 13 bases between. As DNA, the CDR3 is TGCGCCAGCAGCTTGGCCGAGGGATCTTCCTCCTACGAGCAGTACTTC. As protein: CASSLAEGSSSYEQYF.

CDR3 sequence reads: CASRSTGSSYEQYV. In DNA form, the CDR3 reads TGTGCCAGCAGATCGACAGGCTCATCCTACGAGCAGTACGTC. The chain joins TRBV2 to TRBJ2-7, with D possibly being TRBD1 (6 bases). CDR1 is SNHLY and CDR2 is FYNNEI in the germline V gene. CDR3 length: 14 amino acids. V lost 6 bases, J lost 1 base, and 13 bases lay in between.

The rearrangement joins TRBV6-1 to TRBJ2-7; a possible D gene is TRBD2 (5 bases). The germline gives CDR1 MNHNS, CDR2 SASEGT. V lost 6 bases and J 7 bases, leaving 16 bases between the germline ends. CDR3 size: 13 residues. This CDR3 reads CASSDSGKAEQYV. The DNA of the CDR3 is TGTGCCAGCAGCGATTCCGGGAAGGCGGAGCAGTACGTC.

V usage is TRBV18 and J usage is TRBJ2-1; D unresolved. The length of the CDR3 is 15 residues. Trimming removed 2 bases from V and 0 bases from J, with 8 bases in between. CDR1 and CDR2 (germline): KGHSH, LQKENI. The CDR3 nucleotides read TGTGCCAGCTCACCAGGTCCCAGCTCCTACAATGAGCAGTTCTTC. It codes for CASSPGPSSYNEQFF.

The rearrangement links TRBV7-2 to TRBJ1-1, with 7 bases that match TRBD1. The CDR3 length is 14 residues. Germline V gene sequence: CDR1 SGHTA, CDR2 FQGNSA. V shed 4 bases, J shed 7 bases, and the junction held 9 bases outside the gene matches. CDR3 sequence reads: CASSSRRQGVEAFF. As DNA, the CDR3 is TGTGCCAGCAGCTCCCGTAGGCAGGGGGTTGAAGCTTTCTTT.

This rearrangement joins TRBV7-2 to TRBJ1-1; D is undetermined. This CDR3 region has 19 residues. Germline V gives CDR1 SGHTA, CDR2 FQGNSA. Trimming took 2 bases from V and 1 from J, leaving 23 bases between them. CDR3 DNA sequence: TGTGCCAGCAGCTTAAGGTTACCAGAAGGACTTGTACGGAACACTGAAGCTTTCTTT. The encoded protein is CASSLRLPEGLVRNTEAFF.

This rearrangement joins TRBV7-2 to TRBJ2-1; 10 nucleotides match TRBD2. CDR3 size: 15 residues. CDR1 SGHTA and CDR2 FQGNSA come from the germline V gene. Trimming removed 5 bases from V and 12 bases from J; junction bases left unmatched: 13. CDR3 protein: CASSQGASGGLGQFF. As DNA, the CDR3 is TGTGCCAGCAGCCAGGGGGCTAGCGGGGGCCTTGGGCAGTTCTTC.

The V call is TRBV4-1, the J call TRBJ1-2; D gene ambiguous. This CDR3 is built from 14 residues. The V gene's germline CDR1 is MGHRA and CDR2 YSYEKL. Trimming cost V 3 bases and J 10 bases, with 18 bases left between them. The CDR3 loop reads CASSQTAEGGAYTF. The CDR3 nucleotides read TGCGCCAGCAGCCAGACCGCGGAGGGTGGAGCCTACACCTTC.

The CDR3 bases are TGTGCCAGCAGCTTGGGGGACAGGGGCCAAGAGACCCAGTACTTC. As protein: CASSLGDRGQETQYF. The chain joins TRBV7-3 to TRBJ2-5; 10 nucleotides line up with TRBD1. The CDR3 sequence is 15 residues long. CDR1 and CDR2 (germline): SGHTA, FQGTGA. The V gene end was trimmed by 3 bases and the J gene end by 1 base; junction bases not matched to a gene: 2. The full variable domain, with the rest looked up from reference TRBV7-3 and TRBJ2-5, is GAGVSQTPSNKVTEKGKYVELRCDPISGHTALYWYRQSLGQGPEFLIYFQGTGAADDSGLPNDRFFAVRPEGSVSTLKIQRTERGDSAVYLCASSLGDRGQETQYFGPGTRLLVL.

The rearrangement uses TRBV27 and TRBJ2-3, with TRBD1 matching 9 bases. This CDR3 comprises 17 residues. The V gene end was trimmed by 4 bases and the J gene end by 2 bases; junction bases not matched to a gene: 10. Germline CDR1 reads MNHEY; CDR2 reads SMNVEV (reference sequence). CDR3 loop: CASSSLGGTGFTDTQYF. Written as DNA, the CDR3 is TGTGCCAGCAGTTCCCTCGGTGGGACAGGGTTCACAGATACGCAGTATTTT.

A remark on this clone: At one boundary the junction diverges from the germline segment, which might be a read error. J is TRBJ1-3 and V is TRBV4-2, with 7 nucleotides matching TRBD1. The CDR3 is 14 residues long. Germline V lookup: CDR1 LGHNA, CDR2 YNFKEQ. As DNA, the CDR3 is TGTGCCAGCGGCCAGGGGGGATCCGGAAACACCATATATTTT. This sequence encodes CASGQGGSGNTIYF.